Listed here is a single T cell receptor (beta chain). The CDR3 extends over 14 amino acids. Germline V gives CDR1 SNHLY, CDR2 FYNNEI. V lost 6 bases and J 2 bases, leaving 10 bases between the germline ends. Measured with immunoSEQ multiplex PCR; TCRdb has only the in-frame clones, and not every one. Among under 200,000 clones listed, roughly 96% were seen once. The source of the sample is a study of cytomegalovirus exposure and HLA in healthy donors. V is TRBV2 and J is TRBJ2-2; D may be TRBD1 (6 bases). The specimen was PBMCs. The receptor's source is a woman in her late teens or twenties in good health and CMV-seronegative. The CDR3 loop reads CASRVQGNTGELFF. For the CDR3, the DNA is TGTGCCAGCAGGGTACAGGGAAACACCGGGGAGCTGTTTTTT.